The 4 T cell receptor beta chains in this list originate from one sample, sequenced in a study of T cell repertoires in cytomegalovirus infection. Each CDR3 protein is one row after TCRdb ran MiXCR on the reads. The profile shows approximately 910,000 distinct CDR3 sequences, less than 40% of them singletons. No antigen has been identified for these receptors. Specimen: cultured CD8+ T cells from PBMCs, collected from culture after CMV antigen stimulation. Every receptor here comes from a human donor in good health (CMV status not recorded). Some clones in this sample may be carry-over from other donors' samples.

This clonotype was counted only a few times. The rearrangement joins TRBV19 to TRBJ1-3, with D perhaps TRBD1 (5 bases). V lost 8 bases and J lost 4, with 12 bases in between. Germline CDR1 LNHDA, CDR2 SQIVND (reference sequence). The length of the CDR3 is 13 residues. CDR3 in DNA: TGTGCCAGTCCTGACAGATTCGGAAACACCATATATTTT. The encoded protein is CASPDRFGNTIYF.

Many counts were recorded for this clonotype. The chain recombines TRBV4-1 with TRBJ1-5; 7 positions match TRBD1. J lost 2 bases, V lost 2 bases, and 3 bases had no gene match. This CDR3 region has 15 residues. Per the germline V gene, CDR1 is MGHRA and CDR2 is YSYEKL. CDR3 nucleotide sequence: TGCGCCAGCAGCCAACCCGACAGGGGCAATCAGCCCCAGCATTTT. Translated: CASSQPDRGNQPQHF.

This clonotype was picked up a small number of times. CDR3 amino acids: CASSIGPGYGYTF. For the CDR3, the DNA is TGTGCCAGTAGTATCGGCCCTGGCTATGGCTACACCTTC. This chain uses TRBV19 with TRBJ1-2, with unresolved D. This CDR3 contains 13 residues. Deletions cut 3 bases from V and 4 bases from J, with 9 bases between. In germline, CDR1 is LNHDA, CDR2 SQIVND (reference sequence).

The CDR3 is CASSYQGAINEQFF. The CDR3 nucleotides are TGTGCCAGCAGTTACCAGGGGGCCATCAATGAGCAGTTCTTC. The genes are TRBV6-5 and TRBJ2-1; 8 nucleotides line up with TRBD1. The CDR3 consists of 14 residues. V was clipped by 2 bases and J by 6 bases; unmatched bases: 3. Germline CDR1 and CDR2: MNHEY and SVGAGI.